This T cell receptor (beta chain) came from a study of cytomegalovirus exposure and HLA in healthy donors. General study results and limits: Overall, around 150 TCR beta chains were annotated as cytomegalovirus-associated. Analyzed later, association rates of TCRs varied across HLA loci, with DRB1 most and HLA-C fewest. In a later analysis, a missense DCLRE1C variant was linked to TCR beta V- and J-gene trimming.

This clone was recorded once. Its antigen is unknown. PCR was performed using 60 Vbeta and 13 Jbeta primers. Profiling relied on immunoSEQ multiplex PCR, and the TCRdb table lists in-frame clones only, not all of them. The table records 100,000 or so clones, about 74% of them present only once. The CDR3 contains 14 residues. Germline V CDR1 and CDR2: GTSNPN, SVGIG (reference sequence). Trimming at V came to 2 bases and at J to 8 bases, leaving 6 bases not matched to a gene. This TCR was recovered from a female donor in good health and CMV-seronegative. Sequencing input: PBMCs. This chain joins TRBV30 and TRBJ1-6; 7 bases are a match to TRBD1. The CDR3 loop is CAWSITGQHSPLHF. CDR3 coding DNA: TGTGCCTGGAGTATAACGGGACAGCATTCACCCCTCCACTTT.